This entry is about one T cell receptor beta chain. Germline V gene lookup returns CDR1 SQVTM and CDR2 ANQGSEA. V lost 7 bases and J lost 4; bases outside the gene matches: 8. The CDR3 length is 14 residues. This record comes from a study of shared clonotypes between healthy human individuals. Cells designated naive CD8 were CD45RO-negative and were positively selected for CCR7, with terminally differentiated effector memory CD45RA+ cells excluded. Method: immunoSEQ multiplex PCR; TCRdb's copy keeps in-frame clones and lacks some. The data show around 2,000,000 clones, 85% to 95% seen once. This sequence joins TRBV29-1 and TRBJ2-2, with 8 bases fitting TRBD1. Sequences were obtained from naive CD8+ T cells from PBMCs. The TCR originated in a man aged 18 to 35 in good health. Some clones in this sample may be carry-over from other donors' samples. CDR3 sequence: CSADPGQATGELFF. CDR3 DNA sequence: TGCAGCGCCGATCCGGGACAGGCCACCGGGGAGCTGTTTTTT.